Listed here are 2 T cell receptor beta chains from one sample, sequenced in a study of T cell responses to AZD1222 COVID-19 vaccine. Some clones are missing from TCRdb's copy, which holds only in-frame ones; the method was immunoSEQ multiplex PCR. The table includes some 170,000 clones, about 93% detected once. Sequencing used peripheral blood, obtained 28 days after the second dose of the MenACWY control vaccine. These receptors originate from an adult who received the MenACWY meningococcal vaccine as a control.

This chain links TRBV7-8 with TRBJ1-1, with D maybe TRBD1 (5 bases). Germline-derived CDR1 and CDR2 are SGHVS and FQNEAQ. The CDR3 length is 14 residues. V lost 3 bases and J lost 1, with 9 bases in between. CDR3 sequence reads: CASSFRQPNTEAFF. The DNA for the CDR3 is TGTGCCAGCAGCTTCCGACAGCCGAACACTGAAGCTTTCTTT.

This chain connects TRBV5-1 to TRBJ1-5; no clear D. Looked up from germline, CDR1 is SGHRS and CDR2 is YFSETQ. Deletions cut 1 base from V and 5 bases from J, with 7 bases between. The CDR3 sequence is 13 residues long. The chain's CDR3 is CASSLMQDQPQHF. CDR3 nucleotides: TGCGCCAGCAGCTTGATGCAAGATCAGCCCCAGCATTTT.